The 28 T cell receptor beta chains presented below share a single source sample, sequenced in a study of response to subunit inactivated influenza vaccine. MiXCR, run by TCRdb on the RT-PCR reads, gives a single entry per CDR3 protein. Among about 540,000 distinct CDR3 sequences, 20% to 25% were seen once, and the ten largest hold 2.8%. This sample also belongs to another study, concerning T cells expressing NK-cell markers. That work states: TCR beta libraries carry UMIs added by 5'RACE template switching.

The sequencing here drew on CD4+ T cells sorted from PBMCs, taken approximately 13 days after vaccination. The origin of the receptors is a man aged 45-60 years who received an inactivated influenza vaccine.

This rearrangement joins TRBV25-1 to TRBJ2-1; no clear D. The CDR3 length is 15 residues. Germline-derived CDR1 and CDR2 are MGHDK and SYGVNS. Trimming cost V 0 bases and J 0 bases, with 6 bases left between them. The CDR3: CASSEYGGSYNEQFF. The CDR3, as DNA: TGTGCCAGCAGTGAATACGGCGGCTCCTACAATGAGCAGTTCTTC.

The rearrangement links TRBV11-2 to TRBJ2-7, with TRBD1 matching over 10 bases. The germline CDR1 and CDR2 sequences are SGHAT and FQNNGV. The CDR3 contains 17 residues. V dropped 1 base and J dropped 2; count of bases not matched to a gene: 8. The CDR3 DNA follows: TGTGCCAGCAGCTTAGCAGCCGGGACAGGGGTAACCTACGAGCAGTACTTC. Translation: CASSLAAGTGVTYEQYF.

This clonotype has a handful of counts. The rearrangement uses TRBV4-2 and TRBJ1-1; D may be TRBD1 (6 bases). Per germline, CDR1 LGHNA and CDR2 YNFKEQ. CDR3 length: 17 residues. Between the trimmed V and J ends, which lost 0 bases and 1 base, there was a span of 15 bases. This CDR3 reads CASSQEVLQGRNTEAFF. The CDR3 bases are TGTGCCAGCAGCCAAGAGGTTTTGCAGGGGCGGAACACTGAAGCTTTCTTT.

This clonotype appeared many times. The chain carries TRBV20-1 and TRBJ1-5, with D maybe TRBD1 (6 bases). Looked up from germline, CDR1 is DFQATT and CDR2 is SNEGSKA (reference sequence). This CDR3 contains 12 residues. The V end lost 5 bases, the J end lost 3 bases, and 8 bases lay between the germline ends. The CDR3 sequence: CSAGQFNQPQHF. In nucleotides, the CDR3 is TGCAGTGCTGGACAGTTCAATCAGCCCCAGCATTTT.

Note on this clonotype: One end of the junction fails to match germline, which may point to a read error. Written as DNA, the CDR3 is TGTCCCAGCAGCCAAGGAGACGGGGGGCCTGGCACAGAGACGCAGTATTTT. Its translation: CPSSQGDGGPGTETQYF. This chain joins TRBV4-2 and TRBJ2-3, with TRBD2 as a possible D gene (7 bases). CDR3 length equals 17 residues. Germline loops: CDR1 LGHNA, CDR2 YNFKEQ.

This clonotype has more than one count but fewer than ten. The gene calls are TRBV6-1 and TRBJ1-5, with 8 bases aligning to TRBD1. Per the germline V gene, CDR1 is MNHNS and CDR2 is SASEGT. CDR3 length: 14 residues. J gave up 3 bases and V 8 bases, and 6 bases lay outside the gene matches. The CDR3 region is CASGQGTNNQPQHF. CDR3 DNA: TGTGCCAGCGGACAGGGAACCAACAATCAGCCCCAGCATTTT.

There are a few counts of this clonotype. V and J are TRBV7-2 and TRBJ2-7; 11 bases map to TRBD1. Germline values: CDR1 SGHTA, CDR2 FQGNSA. CDR3 length equals 15 residues. Unmatched junction bases numbered 1, after V lost 0 bases and J lost 3 bases. This CDR3 reads CASSLAGTGGYEQYF. Here the CDR3 DNA reads TGTGCCAGCAGCTTAGCCGGGACAGGGGGCTACGAGCAGTACTTC. Complete variable domain (other parts from reference TRBV7-2 and TRBJ2-7): GAGVSQSPSNKVTEKGKDVELRCDPISGHTALYWYRQSLGQGLEFLIYFQGNSAPDKSGLPSDRFSAERTGGSVSTLTIQRTQQEDSAVYLCASSLAGTGGYEQYFGPGTRLTVT.

This rearrangement joins TRBV10-3 to TRBJ1-2; D remains unclear. The V end was cut by 3 bases, the J end by 8 bases, with 4 bases between. This CDR3 is built from 10 residues. Germline CDR1 reads ENHRY; CDR2 reads SYGVKD. CDR3: CAISDQGYTF. DNA of the CDR3: TGTGCCATCAGTGACCAAGGCTACACCTTC.

The chain is built from TRBV7-2 and TRBJ2-3; 7 bases map to TRBD2. The CDR3 has 15 residues. The germline gives CDR1 SGHTA, CDR2 FQGNSA. J lost 3 bases, V lost 6 bases, and 9 bases had no gene match. The CDR3 reads CASRVWGGGTDTQYF. The CDR3 DNA reads TGTGCCAGCAGGGTGTGGGGGGGTGGTACAGATACGCAGTATTTT.

This clonotype turned up a few times. The chain couples TRBV15 to TRBJ1-5; 8 positions agree with TRBD1. The CDR3 is made up of 17 amino acids. The trim removed 1 base at V and 4 bases at J, leaving 9 bases unmatched. Germline assignment: CDR1 LNHNV and CDR2 YYDKDF (reference sequence). CDR3 amino acids: CATSRGGGTGANQPQHF. CDR3 sequence (DNA): TGTGCCACCAGCAGAGGGGGTGGGACAGGAGCTAATCAGCCCCAGCATTTT. Supplemented by reference TRBV15 and TRBJ1-5, the full variable domain reads DAMVIQNPRYQVTQFGKPVTLSCSQTLNHNVMYWYQQKSSQAPKLLFHYYDKDFNNEADTPDNFQSRRPNTSFCFLDIRSPGLGDTAMYLCATSRGGGTGANQPQHFGDGTRLSIL.

This clonotype was counted only a few times. This sequence joins TRBV19 and TRBJ2-5; D is unresolved. The germline V gene encodes CDR1 LNHDA and CDR2 SQIVND (reference sequence). V lost 3 bases, J lost 4 bases, and 6 bases lay in between. This CDR3 spans 12 amino acids. The CDR3 sequence: CASSILGETQYF. CDR3 nucleotide sequence: TGTGCCAGTAGTATTTTGGGAGAGACCCAGTACTTC.

The chain uses TRBV15 and TRBJ2-5; D may be TRBD2 (6 bases). This CDR3 is 14 amino acids long. V was clipped by 0 bases and J by 5 bases, with 10 bases between them. Germline V gives CDR1 LNHNV, CDR2 YYDKDF (reference sequence). As DNA, the CDR3 is TGTGCCACCAGCAGAGAGGGCGGGGATGAGACCCAGTACTTC. Its translation is CATSREGGDETQYF.

This clonotype has a handful of counts. The chain uses TRBV12-3 or TRBV12-4 and TRBJ2-3, with TRBD2 matching 12 bases. There are 18 residues in the CDR3. V trimming: 0 bases; J trimming: 2 bases; junction bases outside the gene matches: 6. The CDR3 region is CASSLATLAGGLTDTQYF. CDR3 nucleotides: TGTGCCAGCAGTTTAGCCACCCTAGCGGGGGGGCTCACAGATACGCAGTATTTT.

The sample holds a few counts of this clonotype. The chain recombines TRBV6-2 or TRBV6-3 with TRBJ2-3; D could derive from TRBD1 or TRBD2 (5 bases each). V dropped 7 bases and J dropped 9 bases, with 20 bases sitting between them. This CDR3 spans 14 amino acids. In germline, CDR1 is MNHEY, CDR2 SVGEGT. The CDR3 nucleotides read TGTGCCAGCACCCCCTCGGGGCTTAGCACGACGCAGTATTTT. Encoded protein: CASTPSGLSTTQYF.

The genes are TRBV4-1 and TRBJ1-2, with 7 bases that match TRBD1. Germline V gene lookup returns CDR1 MGHRA and CDR2 YSYEKL. V was pared by 2 bases and J by 4 bases, with 4 bases of the junction left unmatched. The CDR3 is made up of 14 amino acids. CDR3: CASSQTGASYGYTF. In nucleotides, the CDR3 is TGCGCCAGCAGCCAAACAGGGGCTAGCTATGGCTACACCTTC.

The V call is TRBV5-1, the J call TRBJ1-3; 9 positions agree with TRBD1. Germline trimming cut 3 bases from V and 4 bases from J; bases unmatched to any gene: 5. The CDR3 is 15 amino acids. Germline lookup yields CDR1 SGHRS and CDR2 YFSETQ. For the CDR3, the DNA is TGCGCCAGCAGCTCCCGGACAGGGGTCGGAAACACCATATATTTT. It yields the protein CASSSRTGVGNTIYF.

The gene calls are TRBV20-1 and TRBJ2-1; D tentatively reads TRBD1 or TRBD2 (6 bases each). Germline V lookup: CDR1 DFQATT, CDR2 SNEGSKA (reference sequence). The CDR3 totals 15 residues. Between the trimmed V and J ends, which lost 7 bases and 6 bases, there was a span of 22 bases. The CDR3 loop reads CSVSPTGRIGNEQFF. The CDR3 DNA sequence: TGCAGTGTTAGCCCAACAGGGAGGATCGGCAATGAGCAGTTCTTC.

This clonotype came up a few times. This sequence joins TRBV7-9 and TRBJ1-6, with 7 bases aligning to TRBD1. CDR1 is SEHNR and CDR2 is FQNEAQ in the germline V gene (reference sequence). The length of the CDR3 is 15 residues. The junction had 8 bases not matched to a gene; V was cut back by 5 bases and J by 7 bases. The CDR3 loop is CASSGGDSQNSPLHF. CDR3 bases: TGTGCCAGCAGCGGGGGGGACAGTCAAAATTCACCCCTCCACTTT.

The chain combines TRBV4-1 with TRBJ1-5; 7 bases line up with TRBD1. Germline V gene data show CDR1 as MGHRA and CDR2 as YSYEKL. The CDR3 loop spans 16 amino acids. The J segment lost 7 bases and the V segment lost 3 bases, leaving 12 bases of the junction unmatched. CDR3 amino acids: CASSQPPAGGRQPQHF. CDR3 DNA: TGCGCCAGCAGCCAGCCCCCGGCAGGGGGTAGGCAGCCCCAGCATTTT.

This clonotype was observed a handful of times. V usage is TRBV12-3 or TRBV12-4 and J usage is TRBJ1-1, with D possibly TRBD1 on 5 matching bases. The CDR3 is 14 residues long. V dropped 5 bases and J dropped 7 bases, with 17 bases sitting between them. The DNA of the CDR3 is TGTGCCAGCAGTCCTGGGACCGCCGACCTTGAAGCTTTCTTT. Translated: CASSPGTADLEAFF.

Only a few counts were recorded for this clonotype. The V call is TRBV20-1, the J call TRBJ2-5, with D perhaps assigned TRBD1 or TRBD2 (5 bases each). Germline-derived CDR1 and CDR2 are DFQATT and SNEGSKA (reference sequence). Trimming stripped 5 bases from V and 5 bases from J, with 12 bases between. This CDR3 is 12 amino acids long. Written as DNA, the CDR3 is TGCAGTGCTGCTGGGGGAGTGGAGACCCAGTACTTC. Protein: CSAAGGVETQYF.

This clonotype was found a few times. The chain employs TRBV30 and TRBJ2-3; TRBD1 matches 11 bases. This CDR3 contains 14 residues. With 8 bases clipped from V and 3 bases from J, the junction kept 7 bases outside the gene matches. The germline gives CDR1 GTSNPN, CDR2 SVGIG (reference sequence). CDR3 protein: CAQRTGGATDTQYF. The DNA of the CDR3 is TGTGCCCAGAGGACAGGGGGCGCGACAGATACGCAGTATTTT.

The rearrangement links TRBV2 to TRBJ1-5; TRBD1 is a possible D gene (6 bases). Germline loops: CDR1 SNHLY, CDR2 FYNNEI. Trimming took off 4 bases at V and 2 bases at J, with 9 bases between the two ends. The CDR3 sequence is 14 residues long. CDR3 in DNA: TGTGCCAGCAGTGTTTCAGGGGGCAATCAGCCCCAGCATTTT. Translating it yields CASSVSGGNQPQHF.

The rearrangement uses TRBV3-1 and TRBJ1-1; unclear D gene. This CDR3 is built from 13 residues. In germline, CDR1 is LGHDT, CDR2 YNNKEL (reference sequence). The V end lost 0 bases, the J end lost 4 bases, and 6 bases lay between the germline ends. The CDR3, as DNA: TGTGCCAGCAGCCAAGAGGGGTCCACTGAAGCTTTCTTT. Its protein product is CASSQEGSTEAFF.

This clonotype was picked up a small number of times. The V and J genes are TRBV20-1 and TRBJ2-7, with D possibly TRBD1 on 5 matching bases. The CDR3 spans 12 residues. V was trimmed by 6 bases and J by 3 bases, leaving 12 bases between them. The germline CDR1 and CDR2 sequences are DFQATT and SNEGSKA (reference sequence). The CDR3 DNA is TGCAGTGCAAGACAGTCAATCTACGAGCAGTACTTC. It encodes CSARQSIYEQYF.

The rearrangement joins TRBV2 to TRBJ2-1, with D hard to call. V was pared by 4 bases and J by 3 bases, with 7 bases between. The CDR3 loop spans 13 amino acids. Looked up from germline, CDR1 is SNHLY and CDR2 is FYNNEI. CDR3 loop: CASSVYSYNEQFF. The CDR3 nucleotides are TGTGCCAGCAGTGTATATAGCTACAATGAGCAGTTCTTC. The full variable domain, rest sourced from reference TRBV2 and TRBJ2-1, is EPEVTQTPSHQVTQMGQEVILRCVPISNHLYFYWYRQILGQKVEFLVSFYNNEISEKSEIFDDQFSVERPDGSNFTLKIRSTKLEDSAMYFCASSVYSYNEQFFGPGTRLTVL.

This chain connects TRBV28 to TRBJ1-5, with a weak D call TRBD1 (6 bases). The germline V gene has CDR1 MDHEN and CDR2 SYDVKM. The CDR3 runs 17 residues. With 5 bases removed from V and 1 base from J, the gap between germline ends came to 18 bases. The CDR3 spells CASSAISGGLSNQPQHF. The CDR3 region has the DNA TGTGCCAGCAGTGCGATTTCGGGGGGCTTGAGCAATCAGCCCCAGCATTTT.

The gene calls are TRBV20-1 and TRBJ2-7; TRBD1 matches at 8 bases. Germline V CDR1 and CDR2: DFQATT, SNEGSKA (reference sequence). V lost 5 bases and J lost 2; bases outside the gene matches: 5. The CDR3 has 13 residues. The CDR3 nucleotides read TGCAGTGCTTTGGACAGGGCCCCCTACGAGCAGTACTTC. As protein: CSALDRAPYEQYF.